Sequencing of this T cell receptor (beta chain) was carried out in a study of blood T cell repertoires in COVID-19. Study details: Some COVID-19 samples were acute and others convalescent; all came from the United States, Italy and Spain. Sources were T cells, B-cell-depleted T cells, or PBMCs; the material itself was cDNA or gDNA.

J gave up 7 bases and V 6 bases, and 5 bases lay outside the gene matches. The CDR3 covers 14 residues. Per the germline V gene, CDR1 is SEHNR and CDR2 is FQNEAQ (reference sequence). Authors' methods: Reference gene primers were amplified, and this amplification served to estimate nucleated cell counts. Here immunoSEQ multiplex PCR was the method, and the copy in TCRdb shows in-frame clones only, minus some. The V and J calls and clone size were taken over from that table, and D and trimming were inferred from the DNA. The sample consists of around 250,000 clones, 86% of them appearing once. Input material: peripheral blood. This sequence joins TRBV7-9 and TRBJ1-4; 10 bases are shared with TRBD1. This TCR came from a man aged 35 to 55 with active or convalescent COVID-19. In DNA, the CDR3 is TGTGCCAGCAGACGGACAGGGGGAGGTGAAAAACTGTTTTTT. Residues: CASRRTGGGEKLFF.